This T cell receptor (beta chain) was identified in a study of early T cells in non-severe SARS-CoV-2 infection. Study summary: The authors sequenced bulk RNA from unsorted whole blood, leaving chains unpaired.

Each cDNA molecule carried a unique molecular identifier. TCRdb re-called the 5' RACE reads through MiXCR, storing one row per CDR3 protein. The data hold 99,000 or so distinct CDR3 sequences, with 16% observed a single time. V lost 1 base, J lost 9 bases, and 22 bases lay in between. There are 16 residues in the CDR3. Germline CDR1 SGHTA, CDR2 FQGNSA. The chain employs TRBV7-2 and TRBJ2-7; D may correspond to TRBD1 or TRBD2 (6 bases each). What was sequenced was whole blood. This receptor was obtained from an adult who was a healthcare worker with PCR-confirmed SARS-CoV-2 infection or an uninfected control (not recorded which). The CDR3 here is CASSLEGGPTTHGQYF. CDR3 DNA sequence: TGTGCCAGCAGCTTAGAGGGGGGACCCACCACTCACGGGCAGTACTTC.